The 32 T cell receptor beta chains below all came from one sample that was sequenced in a study of blood T cell repertoires in COVID-19. Repertoires were generated with immunoSEQ multiplex PCR, while TCRdb's copy carries only in-frame clones and drops some. The top ten clones hold around 20% of a sample with about 130,000 clones, 60% to 85% of them seen once. Sequenced material: peripheral blood. The receptors come from a man older than 75 with acute or convalescent COVID-19.

This clone was seen a few times. The chain joins TRBV19 to TRBJ1-4; perhaps TRBD1 as D (5 bases). Germline values: CDR1 LNHDA, CDR2 SQIVND (reference sequence). CDR3 size: 14 residues. V was pared by 10 bases and J by 9 bases, with 21 bases between. CDR3 residues: CATRGGGGGKKLFF. CDR3 coding DNA: TGTGCCACTCGTGGGGGAGGAGGAGGAAAAAAACTGTTTTTT.

CDR3 sequence reads: CASHWTSHGNEQFF. CDR3 in DNA: TGTGCCAGCCACTGGACTAGCCACGGCAATGAGCAGTTCTTC. The chain recombines TRBV2 with TRBJ2-1; TRBD2 matches at 8 bases. The CDR3 loop spans 14 amino acids. Germline values: CDR1 SNHLY, CDR2 FYNNEI. Germline trimming cut 8 bases from V and 6 bases from J; bases unmatched to any gene: 9.

The chain recombines TRBV28 with TRBJ1-5; no firm D call. CDR3 length: 14 residues. V was shortened by 5 bases and J by 3 bases, with 11 bases between the two germline ends. Germline values: CDR1 MDHEN, CDR2 SYDVKM. The CDR3 DNA is TGTGCCAGCAGTCCCCTCCTATCCAATCAGCCCCAGCATTTT. Its translation is CASSPLLSNQPQHF.

This clone was recorded only once. The J gene is TRBJ1-1, the V gene TRBV18; no firm D call. Germline CDR1 and CDR2: KGHSH and LQKENI. This CDR3 comprises 13 residues. Trimming cost V 2 bases and J 9 bases, with 13 bases left between them. The CDR3 bases are TGTGCCAGCTCACCAACCAGTGATATTCAAGCTTTCTTT. The encoded protein is CASSPTSDIQAFF.

The rearrangement joins TRBV5-1 to TRBJ2-1, with 8 bases matching TRBD1. With 4 bases clipped from V and 6 bases from J, the junction kept 3 bases outside the gene matches. The germline V gene has CDR1 SGHRS and CDR2 YFSETQ. This CDR3 has 13 residues. The CDR3 bases are TGCGCCAGCAGCATGGACAGGGCCAATGAGCAGTTCTTC. Protein: CASSMDRANEQFF.

This clone appeared a single time. The chain couples TRBV6-2 or TRBV6-3 to TRBJ2-2; TRBD1 matches 9 bases. Germline lookup yields CDR1 MNHEY and CDR2 SVGEGT. V dropped 1 base and J dropped 4; count of bases not matched to a gene: 7. The CDR3 covers 17 residues. For the CDR3, the DNA is TGTGCCAGCAGTTACTTTAAGGGACAGGGAATCACCGGGGAGCTGTTTTTT. Amino acid sequence: CASSYFKGQGITGELFF.

This chain connects TRBV19 to TRBJ1-4; 8 bases are shared with TRBD1. The V segment lost 6 bases and the J segment 0 bases; nucleotides outside the gene matches: 3. This CDR3 region has 15 residues. CDR1 LNHDA and CDR2 SQIVND come from the germline V gene (reference sequence). CDR3 in amino acids: CASSDRGATNEKLFF. The CDR3 bases are TGTGCCAGTAGCGACAGGGGAGCAACTAATGAAAAACTGTTTTTT.

This clone showed up just a few times. This chain joins TRBV18 and TRBJ2-2; D not certain. The V and J ends lost 0 bases and 8 bases respectively, with 7 bases between them. The germline V gene has CDR1 KGHSH and CDR2 LQKENI. This CDR3 is 13 amino acids long. The CDR3 protein is CASSPPVEGELFF. The CDR3 region has the DNA TGTGCCAGCTCACCACCGGTGGAGGGGGAGCTGTTTTTT. The full variable domain, rest sourced from reference TRBV18 and TRBJ2-2, is NAGVMQNPRHLVRRRGQEARLRCSPMKGHSHVYWYRQLPEEGLKFMVYLQKENIIDESGMPKERFSAEFPKEGPSILRIQQVVRGDSAAYFCASSPPVEGELFFGEGSRLTVL.

The chain uses TRBV28 and TRBJ2-7; D is perhaps TRBD2 (5 bases). The germline gives CDR1 MDHEN, CDR2 SYDVKM. The CDR3 covers 13 residues. V was pared by 2 bases and J by 6 bases, with 11 bases between. This CDR3 is CASSLRGETEQYF. The CDR3 nucleotides are TGTGCCAGCAGTTTACGGGGAGAAACCGAGCAGTACTTC.

The table lists this clone with many counts. The chain has TRBV28 and TRBJ1-2; D not certain. Trimming cost V 8 bases and J 8 bases, with 18 bases left between them. Per the germline V gene, CDR1 is MDHEN and CDR2 is SYDVKM. This CDR3 comprises 13 residues. The CDR3, as DNA: TGTGCCAGCCGCCTAAGGAGGGTGGAGGGCTACACCTTC. It encodes CASRLRRVEGYTF.

The J gene is TRBJ2-7, the V gene TRBV3-1 (or the pseudogene TRBV3-2); TRBD2 might be the D (5 bases). V lost 1 base and J lost 7, with 8 bases in between. This CDR3 comprises 12 residues. CDR1 LGHDT and CDR2 YNNKEL come from the germline V gene (reference sequence). This CDR3 is CASSQGGREQYF. The CDR3 region has the DNA TGTGCCAGCAGCCAAGGAGGGCGGGAGCAGTACTTC.

This chain links TRBV28 with TRBJ1-2; weak D call: TRBD1 (6 bases). Per germline, CDR1 MDHEN and CDR2 SYDVKM. The CDR3 spans 16 residues. The V end lost 6 bases, the J end lost 8 bases, and 25 bases lay between the germline ends. CDR3 DNA sequence: TGTGCCAGCAGCATTTCGTACAGGGTGGCTGTGGGCGGCTACACCTTC. Its translation is CASSISYRVAVGGYTF.

This clone was observed once. This rearrangement joins TRBV3-1 (or the pseudogene TRBV3-2) to TRBJ1-5; D gene ambiguous. Germline-derived CDR1 and CDR2 are LGHDT and YNNKEL (reference sequence). Trimming left V 0 bases short and J 7 bases short, with 7 bases between. This CDR3 comprises 13 residues. The CDR3 sequence: CASSQDRFQPQHF. The CDR3 bases are TGTGCCAGCAGCCAAGACCGGTTCCAGCCCCAGCATTTT.

The J gene is TRBJ2-7, the V gene TRBV18; 8 bases are shared with TRBD1. Germline V gene lookup returns CDR1 KGHSH and CDR2 LQKENI. The trim removed 2 bases at V and 6 bases at J, leaving 6 bases unmatched. The CDR3 is 14 amino acids. In DNA form, the CDR3 reads TGTGCCAGCTCACCAGGACAGGGAAGGATCGAGCAGTACTTC. It codes for CASSPGQGRIEQYF.

This chain uses TRBV4-2 with TRBJ1-2; tentatively, D is TRBD1 (5 bases). V shed 8 bases and J shed 4 bases, with 20 bases lying between them. CDR3 length equals 15 residues. CDR1 LGHNA and CDR2 YNFKEQ come from the germline V gene. CDR3 nucleotides: TGTGCCAGCTCTTTAGACAGCCAAGTTCCCTATGGCTACACCTTC. This codes for CASSLDSQVPYGYTF.

The chain combines TRBV7-9 with TRBJ1-4, with D perhaps TRBD1 (6 bases). The CDR3 runs 14 residues. Deletions cut 7 bases from V and 1 base from J, with 10 bases between. Looked up from germline, CDR1 is SEHNR and CDR2 is FQNEAQ (reference sequence). The CDR3: CASTQTGTNEKLFF. CDR3 DNA: TGTGCCAGCACCCAGACAGGAACTAATGAAAAACTGTTTTTT.

This clone was seen at least ten times. V is TRBV5-4 and J is TRBJ2-5; D remains unclear. Germline CDR1 and CDR2: SGHNT and YYREEE (reference sequence). The length of the CDR3 is 13 residues. Deletions cut 2 bases from V and 2 bases from J, with 7 bases between. CDR3 DNA: TGTGCCAGCAGCTTCTCCCCGCAAGAGACCCAGTACTTC. It translates to CASSFSPQETQYF.

The chain uses TRBV5-1 and TRBJ1-2; no clear D. CDR1 and CDR2 from the germline V gene are SGHRS and YFSETQ. Trimming cost V 6 bases and J 8 bases, with 23 bases left between them. CDR3 length equals 15 residues. CDR3 sequence: CASKEGPSIRSGYTF. The CDR3 DNA is TGCGCCAGCAAAGAGGGTCCATCTATACGGTCGGGCTACACCTTC.

The V gene is TRBV5-1, the J gene TRBJ1-4, with D perhaps TRBD1 (5 bases). The V end lost 4 bases, the J end lost 4 bases, and 8 bases lay between the germline ends. The CDR3 has 13 residues. Germline loops: CDR1 SGHRS, CDR2 YFSETQ. In DNA, the CDR3 is TGCGCCAGCAGCCTTCAGGGTAATGAAAAACTGTTTTTT. Its protein is CASSLQGNEKLFF.

V usage is TRBV2 and J usage is TRBJ2-1; 8 bases are a match to TRBD2. The CDR3 covers 15 residues. The J segment lost 7 bases and the V segment lost 8 bases, leaving 13 bases of the junction unmatched. Looked up from germline, CDR1 is SNHLY and CDR2 is FYNNEI. In nucleotides, the CDR3 is TGTGCCAGCGGATATACACGGGGGGGCAGTAATGAGCAGTTCTTC. Its translation: CASGYTRGGSNEQFF.

The chain has TRBV20-1 and TRBJ2-5, with 8 bases aligning to TRBD1. The germline gives CDR1 DFQATT, CDR2 SNEGSKA (reference sequence). The length of the CDR3 is 15 residues. The V and J ends lost 6 bases and 2 bases, in that order; junction bases with no gene match: 11. The CDR3, as DNA: TGCAGTGCGAGTCCCGGGACAGGCAAACAAGAGACCCAGTACTTC. The encoded protein is CSASPGTGKQETQYF.

The chain joins TRBV20-1 to TRBJ2-5; no firm D call. The CDR3 consists of 14 residues. Deletions cut 3 bases from V and 5 bases from J, with 16 bases between. Germline CDR1 DFQATT, CDR2 SNEGSKA (reference sequence). The CDR3 nucleotides read TGCAGTGCTAGTCCCCCACAGTTTCCGGAGACCCAGTACTTC. Protein sequence: CSASPPQFPETQYF.

The V and J genes are TRBV5-1 and TRBJ1-5; 9 nucleotides line up with TRBD1. The CDR3 contains 14 residues. V trimming: 4 bases; J trimming: 5 bases; junction bases outside the gene matches: 4. Germline V gene sequence: CDR1 SGHRS, CDR2 YFSETQ. The CDR3 sequence: CASSQTGGDQPQHF. CDR3 nucleotides: TGCGCCAGCAGCCAGACAGGGGGGGATCAGCCCCAGCATTTT.

V and J are TRBV2 and TRBJ2-5; TRBD1 might be the D (5 bases). The V and J ends lost 6 bases and 2 bases respectively, with 13 bases between them. The germline gives CDR1 SNHLY, CDR2 FYNNEI. The CDR3 covers 14 residues. The CDR3 DNA reads as TGTGCCAGCAGCCCTCAGGGATTACAAGAGACCCAGTACTTC. Its translation is CASSPQGLQETQYF.

The CDR3 reads CASSLDAGYQETQYF. The CDR3 DNA is TGTGCCAGCAGCTTAGATGCAGGGTACCAAGAGACCCAGTACTTC. The chain is built from TRBV7-9 and TRBJ2-5; D may be TRBD1 (5 bases). Germline V lookup: CDR1 SEHNR, CDR2 FQNEAQ (reference sequence). With 1 base removed from V and 0 bases from J, the gap between germline ends came to 9 bases. The CDR3 length is 15 residues.

V and J are TRBV9 and TRBJ1-2; perhaps TRBD1 as D (5 bases). The germline V gene encodes CDR1 SGDLS and CDR2 YYNGEE. The CDR3 runs to 13 residues. Trimming pared 4 bases from V and 1 base from J, leaving 8 bases between. The CDR3 loop reads CASSSRVNYGYTF. The DNA of the CDR3 is TGTGCCAGCAGCAGCAGGGTTAACTATGGCTACACCTTC.

This clone was found once. This CDR3 is CASSARQGDTGELFF. CDR3 DNA sequence: TGTGCCAGCTCCGCACGACAGGGGGACACCGGGGAGCTGTTTTTT. V is TRBV18 and J is TRBJ2-2, with 9 bases lining up with TRBD1. The trim removed 6 bases at V and 3 bases at J, leaving 5 bases unmatched. CDR1 KGHSH and CDR2 LQKENI come from the germline V gene. The CDR3 is 15 amino acids.

The chain is built from TRBV18 and TRBJ2-5; the D is unclear. Germline assignment: CDR1 KGHSH and CDR2 LQKENI. Between the trimmed V and J ends, which lost 3 bases and 5 bases, there was a span of 10 bases. This CDR3 comprises 13 residues. The chain's CDR3 is CASSPPVGETQYF. CDR3 sequence (DNA): TGTGCCAGCTCACCTCCCGTCGGGGAGACCCAGTACTTC.

The chain links TRBV6-5 to TRBJ2-7; 7 bases agree with TRBD1. The CDR3 totals 16 residues. CDR1 and CDR2 (germline): MNHEY, SVGAGI. The junction had 9 bases not matched to a gene; V was cut back by 2 bases and J by 2 bases. CDR3 sequence reads: CASSYTLRQGTYEQYF. CDR3 nucleotides: TGTGCCAGCAGTTACACGCTCCGACAGGGCACCTACGAGCAGTACTTC.

A single count supports this clone. The chain carries TRBV7-2 and TRBJ1-2, with TRBD1 identical over 10 bases. CDR3 length equals 13 residues. V lost 2 bases and J lost 7; bases outside the gene matches: 1. CDR1 SGHTA and CDR2 FQGNSA come from the germline V gene. CDR3 loop: CASSLWDRGGYTF. DNA for the CDR3: TGTGCCAGCAGCTTATGGGACAGGGGTGGCTACACCTTC.

The chain has TRBV3-1 (or the pseudogene TRBV3-2) and TRBJ2-6, with 13 bases aligning to TRBD2. The V segment lost 6 bases and the J segment 0 bases; nucleotides outside the gene matches: 5. Looked up from germline, CDR1 is LGHDT and CDR2 is YNNKEL (reference sequence). The CDR3 runs 18 residues. CDR3 in DNA: TGTGCCAGCAGTCAGACTAGCGGGGGGCCCTCTGGGGCCAACGTCCTGACTTTC. Encoded protein: CASSQTSGGPSGANVLTF.

This chain links TRBV2 with TRBJ2-3; 7 bases align to TRBD2. The CDR3 spans 16 residues. V was clipped by 3 bases and J by 0 bases; unmatched bases: 6. In germline, CDR1 is SNHLY, CDR2 FYNNEI. The CDR3 region is CASSDGLAASTDTQYF. CDR3 sequence (DNA): TGTGCCAGCAGTGATGGGCTAGCGGCTAGCACAGATACGCAGTATTTT.